Reported below is one TCR beta chain. The antigen is unknown. The data were taken from a study of Ad26.COV2.S vaccination and SARS-CoV-2 variants. As for treatment: some 20 received Ad26.COV2.S at low or high dose, single or two shots; several received placebo; per-sample allocation not given. Repertoires come from day 63 after the first vaccine or placebo injection. An 18-55-year-old adult in Boston served as donor. The V end lost 3 bases, the J end lost 0 bases, and 6 bases lay between the germline ends. CDR3 length equals 14 residues. CDR1 MDHEN and CDR2 SYDVKM come from the germline V gene. Study-wide results and caveats: Vaccinated and placebo-treated recipients had similar non-spike TCR breadth.

Clones were read by immunoSEQ multiplex PCR, and TCRdb kept only the in-frame ones, dropping some. The table includes some 520,000 clones, roughly nine tenths detected once. The receptor was derived from a person aged 18-65 years who received the Ad26.COV2.S COVID-19 vaccine or a placebo. V usage is TRBV28 and J usage is TRBJ1-5; D unclear. The source material was peripheral blood, sampled in a trial of Ad26.COV2.S vaccine versus placebo. The CDR3 protein is CASSLVDSNQPQHF. CDR3 DNA: TGTGCCAGCAGTTTGGTCGATAGCAATCAGCCCCAGCATTTT.